These T cell receptor beta chains were read from a single sample in a study of blood T cell repertoires in COVID-19. Method: immunoSEQ multiplex PCR; TCRdb's copy keeps in-frame clones and lacks some. The table records under 500,000 clones, approximately 92% of them present only once. Material for sequencing was PBMCs or T cells enriched from blood (not recorded which). These receptors were obtained from a man younger than 45 who had recovered from COVID-19. CDR3s include the opening cysteine and the closing phenylalanine or tryptophan. The order of the fields is CDR3 DNA, CDR3 protein, D gene, clone size, V gene, J gene, CDR3 length. The D gene is left open where the match is weak. The listing skips clone size in some rows; elsewhere it reads once, few, many or a size class.

CDR3 DNA: TGCGCCAGCAGCTTGGCCCTGGGGGCGGCGAGCTCCTACGAGCAGTACTTC
CDR3 protein: CASSLALGAASSYEQYF
D gene: .
clone size: .
V gene: TRBV5-1
J gene: TRBJ2-7
CDR3 length: 17

CDR3 DNA: TGTGCCAGCAGCTCAAGGGAGTCAACTAATGAAAAACTGTTTTTT
CDR3 protein: CASSSRESTNEKLFF
D gene: .
clone size: .
V gene: TRBV7-9
J gene: TRBJ1-4
CDR3 length: 15

CDR3 DNA: TGTGCCAGCAGCTCCCCTAGCGGGACGACCACCGGGGAGCTGTTTTTT
CDR3 protein: CASSSPSGTTTGELFF
D gene: TRBD2
clone size: .
V gene: TRBV7-9
J gene: TRBJ2-2
CDR3 length: 16

CDR3 DNA: TGTGCCAGTAGTGGGGCAGGCATCACCGGGGAGCTGTTTTTT
CDR3 protein: CASSGAGITGELFF
D gene: .
clone size: few
V gene: TRBV19
J gene: TRBJ2-2
CDR3 length: 14

CDR3 DNA: TGTGCCAGCAGCCCTGTTTCGGGGACCTACAATGAGCAGTTCTTC
CDR3 protein: CASSPVSGTYNEQFF
D gene: .
clone size: .
V gene: TRBV6-4
J gene: TRBJ2-1
CDR3 length: 15

CDR3 DNA: TGCGCCAGCAGCTTCGGTCCACCGTATAATTCACCCCTCCACTTT
CDR3 protein: CASSFGPPYNSPLHF
D gene: .
clone size: .
V gene: TRBV5-1
J gene: TRBJ1-6
CDR3 length: 15

CDR3 DNA: TGTGCCAGCAGTCGCGCCCTGACTGGCTCCTACAATGAGCAGTTCTTC
CDR3 protein: CASSRALTGSYNEQFF
D gene: .
clone size: .
V gene: TRBV27
J gene: TRBJ2-1
CDR3 length: 16

CDR3 DNA: TGTGCCAGCAGACTAAGGGGTGAGCTAGAGACCCAGTACTTC
CDR3 protein: CASRLRGELETQYF
D gene: .
clone size: once
V gene: TRBV2
J gene: TRBJ2-5
CDR3 length: 14

CDR3 DNA: TGTGCCAGCAGCGTAGAAGGGGTCTATGGCTACACCTTC
CDR3 protein: CASSVEGVYGYTF
D gene: .
clone size: .
V gene: TRBV9
J gene: TRBJ1-2
CDR3 length: 13

CDR3 DNA: TGTGCCACCAGCCCCAAGCCTCGACAGGGCTGGGAGACCCAGTACTTC
CDR3 protein: CATSPKPRQGWETQYF
D gene: TRBD1
clone size: .
V gene: TRBV24-1
J gene: TRBJ2-5
CDR3 length: 16

CDR3 DNA: TGCGCCAGCAGCATGACAGGGGTGAGCTCCTACGAGCAGTACTTC
CDR3 protein: CASSMTGVSSYEQYF
D gene: TRBD1
clone size: .
V gene: TRBV5-1
J gene: TRBJ2-7
CDR3 length: 15

CDR3 DNA: TGTGCCCCCGGTTGGGCGGGAGACTACGAGCAGTACTTC
CDR3 protein: CAPGWAGDYEQYF
D gene: TRBD2
clone size: .
V gene: TRBV24-1
J gene: TRBJ2-7
CDR3 length: 13

CDR3 DNA: TGTGCCAGCGGGGGAGGAGAGTATAATGAAAAACTGTTTTTT
CDR3 protein: CASGGGEYNEKLFF
D gene: .
clone size: .
V gene: TRBV5-5
J gene: TRBJ1-4
CDR3 length: 14

CDR3 DNA: TGTGCCAGCAGCTTATCAGGGAAGGGCGGGGAGCTGTTTTTT
CDR3 protein: CASSLSGKGGELFF
D gene: .
clone size: .
V gene: TRBV7-9
J gene: TRBJ2-2
CDR3 length: 14

CDR3 DNA: TGTGCTAGTGCCTTGGGGGGGTCGGGTTCCTACGAGCAGTACTTC
CDR3 protein: CASALGGSGSYEQYF
D gene: TRBD2
clone size: .
V gene: TRBV12-5
J gene: TRBJ2-7
CDR3 length: 15

CDR3 DNA: TGTGCCTGGGACGTGGCAGAAAATTCACCCCTCCACTTT
CDR3 protein: CAWDVAENSPLHF
D gene: .
clone size: .
V gene: TRBV30
J gene: TRBJ1-6
CDR3 length: 13

CDR3 DNA: TGTGCCAGCAGTTACCGCGGGCCGAACGGCTACACCTTC
CDR3 protein: CASSYRGPNGYTF
D gene: .
clone size: .
V gene: TRBV6-5
J gene: TRBJ1-2
CDR3 length: 13

CDR3 DNA: TGTGCCAGCAGCTTAGATCCCAGGGGCGCGGGGGAGCTGTTTTTT
CDR3 protein: CASSLDPRGAGELFF
D gene: .
clone size: .
V gene: TRBV11-2
J gene: TRBJ2-2
CDR3 length: 15

CDR3 DNA: TGTGCCAGCAGCCAAGAGACACCCTTAGAGGGCTACACCTTC
CDR3 protein: CASSQETPLEGYTF
D gene: .
clone size: .
V gene: TRBV3-1/TRBV3-2
J gene: TRBJ1-2
CDR3 length: 14

CDR3 DNA: TGTGCCAGCAGCTTACGTGGGCTTAATGAGCAGTTCTTC
CDR3 protein: CASSLRGLNEQFF
D gene: .
clone size: .
V gene: TRBV13
J gene: TRBJ2-1
CDR3 length: 13

CDR3 DNA: TGTGCCAGTTATTCTAATGAAAAACTGTTTTTT
CDR3 protein: CASYSNEKLFF
D gene: .
clone size: .
V gene: TRBV6-5
J gene: TRBJ1-4
CDR3 length: 11

CDR3 DNA: TGTGCCAGCAGTGACAACCGGGACAGCGGACTGGATAGCAATCAGCCCCAGCATTTT
CDR3 protein: CASSDNRDSGLDSNQPQHF
D gene: TRBD1
clone size: .
V gene: TRBV9
J gene: TRBJ1-5
CDR3 length: 19